A selection of T cell receptor beta chains follows, all from one sample in a study of blood T cells in healthy people across ages. TCRdb redid the calling of the 5' RACE reads with MiXCR, one entry per CDR3 protein. This table holds 1 million to 1.2 million distinct CDR3 sequences, 30% to 40% found once. The source material was blood. The receptors derive from a man aged 18-30 years in good health. The CDR3 runs from the conserved cysteine through the conserved F or W. Fields, in order: V gene, J gene, clone size, D gene, CDR3 DNA, CDR3 protein. A D gene is named only where the DNA matches it firmly. Not every row has a clone size; where given, it reads once, few, many or a size class.

V: TRBV5-6; J: TRBJ1-2; size: -; D: TRBD1; DNA: TGTGCCAGCAGCACCGCGGGACAGAGCTATGGCTACACCTTC; CDR3: CASSTAGQSYGYTF
V: TRBV7-9; J: TRBJ2-3; size: few; D: TRBD1; DNA: TGTGCCAGCAGCTCGGGACAGACTACCACAGATACGCAGTATTTT; CDR3: CASSSGQTTTDTQYF
V: TRBV5-4; J: TRBJ2-1; size: few; D: TRBD2; DNA: TGTGCCAGCACTAAAGCGGGGGGGCTGAACAATGAGCAGTTCTTC; CDR3: CASTKAGGLNNEQFF
V: TRBV6-2/TRBV6-3; J: TRBJ2-3; size: -; D: TRBD2; DNA: TGTGCCAGCAGTTACAGCGGGGCCAGGTATTTT; CDR3: CASSYSGARYF
V: TRBV27; J: TRBJ2-1; size: many; D: -; DNA: TGTGCCAGCAGTTTATCGGGGTTCGATGAGCAGTTCTTC; CDR3: CASSLSGFDEQFF
V: TRBV6-6; J: TRBJ2-3; size: -; D: TRBD2; DNA: TGTGCCAGCAGTTACGGATTAGCGGGGAGCACAGATACGCAGTATTTT; CDR3: CASSYGLAGSTDTQYF
V: TRBV7-3; J: TRBJ2-1; size: -; D: TRBD2; DNA: TGTGCCAGCAGCAAAAGTACTAGCGGGATCTACAGCTCCTACAATGAGCAGTTCTTC; CDR3: CASSKSTSGIYSSYNEQFF
V: TRBV6-2/TRBV6-3; J: TRBJ2-5; size: -; D: -; DNA: TGTGCCAGCAGTTACTCGAAGATGATTGGGGATCGAGAGACCCAGTACTTC; CDR3: CASSYSKMIGDRETQYF
V: TRBV3-1; J: TRBJ2-5; size: few; D: -; DNA: TGTGCCAGCAGCCAAGCGGTTTCCCAGTACTTC; CDR3: CASSQAVSQYF
V: TRBV12-3/TRBV12-4; J: TRBJ1-4; size: -; D: -; DNA: TGTGCCAGCAGAAGGGACCCGACAACTAAGGAAAAACTGTTTTTT; CDR3: CASRRDPTTKEKLFF
V: TRBV6-1; J: TRBJ1-1; size: -; D: -; DNA: TGTGCCAGCAGTGAAAACGGTCAGGACACTGAAGCTTTCTTT; CDR3: CASSENGQDTEAFF
V: TRBV10-3; J: TRBJ1-6; size: -; D: TRBD1; DNA: TGTGCCATCAGCACCCGGGACAGGGGTAATTCACCCCTCCACTTT; CDR3: CAISTRDRGNSPLHF
V: TRBV5-1; J: TRBJ2-7; size: few; D: -; DNA: TGCGCCAGCAGCTTGGGGACACTCCTCGATTCTTCCTACGAGCAGTACTTC; CDR3: CASSLGTLLDSSYEQYF
V: TRBV10-3; J: TRBJ1-6; size: -; D: TRBD1; DNA: TGTGCCATCAGTGCACCGGGACAGCCGGACTCCTATAATTCACCCCTCCACTTT; CDR3: CAISAPGQPDSYNSPLHF
V: TRBV5-1; J: TRBJ1-2; size: -; D: -; DNA: TGCGCCAGCAGCGGGACTCAGGGTGACTATGGCTACACCTTC; CDR3: CASSGTQGDYGYTF
V: TRBV13; J: TRBJ2-1; size: few; D: TRBD2; DNA: TGTGCCAGCAGCTTGGAGCGGGGGGGCCAGTACAATGAGCAGTTCTTC; CDR3: CASSLERGGQYNEQFF
V: TRBV5-4; J: TRBJ1-2; size: -; D: -; DNA: TGTGCCAGCAGCTTGGTTAGCCCACTTAACTATGGCTACACCTTC; CDR3: CASSLVSPLNYGYTF
V: TRBV20-1; J: TRBJ2-7; size: few; D: TRBD1; DNA: TGCAGTGCTTTTGGGACAGGTTCGTCCTACGAGCAGTACTTC; CDR3: CSAFGTGSSYEQYF
V: TRBV6-6; J: TRBJ1-2; size: -; D: -; DNA: TGTGCCAGCAGTTCCACAGATGCTAACTATGGCTACACCTTC; CDR3: CASSSTDANYGYTF
V: TRBV7-2; J: TRBJ2-1; size: -; D: -; DNA: TGTGCCAGCAGCTCCCCCGGATGGGGTACCTCCTACAATGAGCAGTTCTTC; CDR3: CASSSPGWGTSYNEQFF
V: TRBV7-2; J: TRBJ2-5; size: few; D: -; DNA: TGTGCCATCCTCGAAACCTACGCCCAGTACTTC; CDR3: CAILETYAQYF
V: TRBV9; J: TRBJ1-3; size: -; D: -; DNA: TGTGCCAGCAGCGCCGGGGGGAACTCTGGAAACACCATATATTTT; CDR3: CASSAGGNSGNTIYF
V: TRBV6-5; J: TRBJ2-7; size: -; D: -; DNA: TGTGCCAGCAGCCCGGTGGAGGGGGTCTCTTACAATGAGCAGTACTTC; CDR3: CASSPVEGVSYNEQYF
V: TRBV21-1; J: TRBJ1-2; size: -; D: -; DNA: TGTGCCAGCAGCAAATCAACAGGACTAAGACAATACCCCATCAGGTACACCTTC; CDR3: CASSKSTGLRQYPIRYTF
V: TRBV20-1; J: TRBJ1-4; size: -; D: -; DNA: TGCAGTGCTAGAGGATCGACAGCAACTAATGAAAAACTGTTTTTT; CDR3: CSARGSTATNEKLFF
V: TRBV20-1; J: TRBJ2-1; size: few; D: TRBD2; DNA: TGCAGTGCTAGATCCCTACTAGCGGGGGGGCCTGATCCCCCGTTCTTC; CDR3: CSARSLLAGGPDPPFF
V: TRBV4-3; J: TRBJ2-1; size: once; D: TRBD2; DNA: TGCGCCAGCAGCCAAGACTGGAGCGGGGGGGCCGACAATGAGCAGTTCTTC; CDR3: CASSQDWSGGADNEQFF
V: TRBV6-5; J: TRBJ2-5; size: -; D: -; DNA: TGTGCCAGCACCAGACAGGGAGGGCGGATGGAGACCCAGTACTTC; CDR3: CASTRQGGRMETQYF
V: TRBV10-3; J: TRBJ1-4; size: -; D: TRBD1; DNA: TGTGCCACTATGCGGGACAGGGGTACTGAAAAACTGTTTTTT; CDR3: CATMRDRGTEKLFF